A selection of T cell receptor beta chains follows, all from one sample in a study of blood T cell repertoires in COVID-19. Produced via immunoSEQ multiplex PCR; TCRdb's table is partial and in-frame only. The data contain roughly 260,000 clones, about 87% of them singletons. Sequencing used peripheral blood. All receptors come from a man aged 60 to 69 who had recovered from COVID-19. Each CDR3 is given with its conserved first and last residue. Fields, in order: J gene, V gene, clone size, D gene, CDR3 protein, CDR3 DNA. A D gene is named only where the DNA matches it firmly. Clone size is stated in some rows and not others, as once, few, many or a class when expanded.

j_gene: TRBJ1-1; v_gene: TRBV4-1; abundance: few; d_gene: TRBD1; CDR3aa: CASSEGQGKAEAFF; CDR3nt: TGCGCCAGCAGCGAGGGACAGGGGAAGGCTGAAGCTTTCTTT
j_gene: TRBJ2-3; v_gene: TRBV7-2; abundance: -; d_gene: -; CDR3aa: CASSLGVAAFDTQYF; CDR3nt: TGTGCCAGCAGCTTAGGTGTAGCGGCCTTCGATACGCAGTATTTT
j_gene: TRBJ1-5; v_gene: TRBV5-1; abundance: -; d_gene: -; CDR3aa: CASSLAGGPNQPQHF; CDR3nt: TGCGCCAGCAGCTTGGCCGGAGGGCCCAATCAGCCCCAGCATTTT
j_gene: TRBJ1-1; v_gene: TRBV5-4; abundance: -; d_gene: -; CDR3aa: CASSPVRGMNTEAFF; CDR3nt: TGTGCCAGCAGCCCAGTAAGGGGGATGAACACTGAAGCTTTCTTT
j_gene: TRBJ1-6; v_gene: TRBV18; abundance: -; d_gene: -; CDR3aa: CASSPLDSLSSPLHF; CDR3nt: TGTGCCAGCTCGCCTTTGGACAGTCTCAGTTCACCCCTCCACTTT
j_gene: TRBJ2-6; v_gene: TRBV7-8; abundance: -; d_gene: -; CDR3aa: CASSLAASGANVLTF; CDR3nt: TGTGCCAGCAGCTTAGCGGCCTCTGGGGCCAACGTCCTGACTTTC
j_gene: TRBJ1-6; v_gene: TRBV19; abundance: -; d_gene: TRBD1; CDR3aa: CASSMRDRGLALHF; CDR3nt: TGTGCCAGTAGTATGAGAGACAGGGGTCTCGCCCTCCACTTT
j_gene: TRBJ2-3; v_gene: TRBV4-2; abundance: -; d_gene: TRBD2; CDR3aa: CASSQNYRASGGTDTQYF; CDR3nt: TGTGCCAGCAGCCAAAATTATAGGGCTAGCGGGGGCACAGATACGCAGTATTTT
j_gene: TRBJ2-5; v_gene: TRBV5-5; abundance: -; d_gene: TRBD1; CDR3aa: CASSLDYAGQGLEETQYF; CDR3nt: TGTGCCAGCAGCTTGGATTACGCGGGACAGGGGTTGGAAGAGACCCAGTACTTC
j_gene: TRBJ2-2; v_gene: TRBV29-1; abundance: -; d_gene: -; CDR3aa: CSVEDGRRMGELFF; CDR3nt: TGCAGCGTTGAAGACGGCCGGAGGATGGGGGAGCTGTTTTTT
j_gene: TRBJ1-2; v_gene: TRBV9; abundance: -; d_gene: TRBD1; CDR3aa: CASSVASDRRAYGYTF; CDR3nt: TGTGCCAGCAGCGTAGCGTCGGACAGGCGGGCGTATGGCTACACCTTC
j_gene: TRBJ2-7; v_gene: TRBV27; abundance: -; d_gene: -; CDR3aa: CASSLLVPPYEQYF; CDR3nt: TGTGCCAGCAGTTTACTAGTACCCCCCTACGAGCAGTACTTC
j_gene: TRBJ1-2; v_gene: TRBV3-1/TRBV3-2; abundance: -; d_gene: -; CDR3aa: CASSPAVKANYGYTF; CDR3nt: TGTGCCAGCAGTCCCGCGGTGAAGGCTAACTATGGCTACACCTTC